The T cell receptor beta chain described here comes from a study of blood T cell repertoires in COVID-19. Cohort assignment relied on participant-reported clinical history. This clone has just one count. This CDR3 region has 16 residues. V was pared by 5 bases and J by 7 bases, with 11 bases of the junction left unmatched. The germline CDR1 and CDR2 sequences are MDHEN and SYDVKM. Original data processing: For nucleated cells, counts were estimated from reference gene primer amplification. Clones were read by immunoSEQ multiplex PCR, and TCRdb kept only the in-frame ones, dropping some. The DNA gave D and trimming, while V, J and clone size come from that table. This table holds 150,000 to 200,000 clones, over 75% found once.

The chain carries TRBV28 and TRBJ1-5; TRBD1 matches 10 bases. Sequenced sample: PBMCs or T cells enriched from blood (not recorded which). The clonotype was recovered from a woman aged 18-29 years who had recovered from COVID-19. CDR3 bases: TGTGCCAGCAGTGCCAAGACAGGGGGCTGGAACCAGCCCCAGCATTTT. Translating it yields CASSAKTGGWNQPQHF.